A single sample gave rise to the 22 T cell receptor beta chains below, sequenced in a study (dated by TCRdb to the mid-2010s). Libraries came from RT-PCR. This sample was sequenced with an Illumina MiSeq. Starting from the raw public reads, TCRdb applied fastp trimming at Q25, assembled clones with MiXCR and retained in-frame beta chains. Rows with one shared CDR3 protein collapse into an entry with the most common genes and DNA. The sample contains about 700,000 distinct CDR3 sequences, 13% to 15% of them found a single time. Jointly, the top ten make up about 3.9% of the sample. Sequenced input: memory CD4+ T cells from blood. These receptors all stem from a female donor in good health, serving as a healthy control.

The CDR3: CASSEAPGRNSPLHF. CDR3 nucleotide sequence: TGTGCCAGCAGTGAAGCCCCGGGCAGGAATTCACCCCTCCACTTT. The chain has TRBV6-1 and TRBJ1-6; D not certain. V was shortened by 0 bases and J by 7 bases, with 10 bases between the two germline ends. The CDR3 is made up of 15 amino acids. CDR1 and CDR2 (germline): MNHNS, SASEGT.

This clonotype was recorded a few times. Just one base apart from a much larger clone, this may be a read error. The chain carries TRBV28 and TRBJ1-2; D is unresolved. The germline CDR1 and CDR2 sequences are MDHEN and SYDVKM. The CDR3 consists of 12 residues. The ends were cut back, 5 bases at V and 1 base at J, with 5 bases in the middle. CDR3 in DNA: TGTGCCAGCAGTCACAATAACTATGGCTACACCTTC. It specifies CASSHNNYGYTF.

This clonotype was seen a handful of times. The rearrangement links TRBV12-3 or TRBV12-4 to TRBJ1-3, with D unresolved. The CDR3 runs to 14 residues. Trimming took 1 base from V and 1 from J, leaving 5 bases between them. CDR3 residues: CASSLEWSGNTIYF. As DNA, the CDR3 is TGTGCCAGCAGTTTAGAGTGGTCTGGAAACACCATATATTTT.

This clonotype was detected only a few times. The rearrangement uses TRBV20-1 and TRBJ2-2; D might be TRBD2 (6 bases). This CDR3 region has 15 residues. Trimming left V 1 base short and J 0 bases short, with 9 bases between. CDR1 and CDR2 from the germline V gene are DFQATT and SNEGSKA (reference sequence). CDR3 sequence: CSARGSGANTGELFF. For the CDR3, the DNA is TGCAGTGCTAGAGGTAGCGGCGCGAACACCGGGGAGCTGTTTTTT.

V gene TRBV6-4 combines with J gene TRBJ2-2; D not certain. The CDR3 has 15 residues. CDR1 and CDR2 (germline): MRHNA, SNTAGT. Trimming stripped 5 bases from V and 4 bases from J, with 14 bases between. The CDR3 DNA is TGTGCCAGCAGTCCACAGCTCTCGGGCACCGGGGAGCTGTTTTTT. Residues: CASSPQLSGTGELFF.

This clonotype was observed a handful of times. The V gene is TRBV20-1, the J gene TRBJ1-6; 12 nucleotides line up with TRBD1. The CDR3 contains 18 residues. CDR1 DFQATT and CDR2 SNEGSKA come from the germline V gene (reference sequence). V lost 5 bases and J lost 0; bases outside the gene matches: 8. CDR3 nucleotide sequence: TGCAGTGCTTCCCGGGGACAGGGGGCCACCTCCTATAATTCACCCCTCCACTTT. Its protein product is CSASRGQGATSYNSPLHF.

The V and J genes are TRBV3-1 and TRBJ1-5; TRBD1 aligns across 9 bases. The CDR3 totals 15 residues. The V and J ends lost 4 bases and 5 bases, in that order; junction bases with no gene match: 6. Per the germline V gene, CDR1 is LGHDT and CDR2 is YNNKEL (reference sequence). The CDR3 sequence: CASSLGTGTDQPQHF. The DNA of the CDR3 is TGTGCCAGCAGCCTGGGGACAGGGACTGATCAGCCCCAGCATTTT.

This clonotype was picked up a small number of times. This chain joins TRBV20-1 and TRBJ2-7, with 9 bases matching TRBD2. Germline V CDR1 and CDR2: DFQATT, SNEGSKA (reference sequence). This CDR3 is 15 amino acids long. The junction had 6 bases not matched to a gene; V was cut back by 1 base and J by 2 bases. CDR3 protein: CSARAIGGRAYEQYF. The CDR3 DNA reads TGCAGTGCTAGAGCTATCGGCGGGAGGGCCTACGAGCAGTACTTC.

This clonotype was counted a few times. This rearrangement joins TRBV6-6 to TRBJ1-4, with 9 bases that match TRBD1. V was clipped by 3 bases and J by 0 bases; unmatched bases: 8. This CDR3 is 18 amino acids long. In germline, CDR1 is MNHNY, CDR2 SVGAGI (reference sequence). The DNA of the CDR3 is TGTGCCAGCAGTTATGGACAGGGGAGGGGCCCAACTAATGAAAAACTGTTTTTT. This translates into CASSYGQGRGPTNEKLFF.

V is TRBV28 and J is TRBJ2-5, with 8 bases aligning to TRBD2. The CDR3 contains 17 residues. The germline gives CDR1 MDHEN, CDR2 SYDVKM. After removal of 4 bases from V and 3 bases from J, the junction contained 13 bases not matched to a gene. As DNA, the CDR3 is TGTGCCAGCAGTTCCGGGACTAGGTCAGGTCAAGAAGAGACCCAGTACTTC. This sequence encodes CASSSGTRSGQEETQYF.

By share, this clonotype counts as medium-sized. This rearrangement joins TRBV29-1 to TRBJ2-5; 10 bases match TRBD2. Germline V gene lookup returns CDR1 SQVTM and CDR2 ANQGSEA. The J segment lost 5 bases and the V segment lost 6 bases, leaving 6 bases of the junction unmatched. The CDR3 has 13 amino acids. In nucleotides, the CDR3 is TGCAGCGTCAGCGGGAGGGCTCTTGAGACCCAGTACTTC. Translating it yields CSVSGRALETQYF.

J is TRBJ2-1 and V is TRBV7-8; 8 nucleotides match TRBD2. Trimming cost V 7 bases and J 9 bases; bases outside gene matches: 8. In germline, CDR1 is SGHVS, CDR2 FQNEAQ. The CDR3 is made up of 13 amino acids. CDR3 in DNA: TGTGCCAGCAATATCGAGCGGGAGACTGAGCAGTTCTTC. It yields the protein CASNIERETEQFF.

V usage is TRBV6-2 or TRBV6-3 and J usage is TRBJ2-5; D call uncertain. Trimming took off 6 bases at V and 5 bases at J, with 13 bases between the two ends. Germline values: CDR1 MNHEY, CDR2 SVGEGT. This CDR3 is built from 13 residues. The CDR3 region has the DNA TGTGCCAGCAGCCCTATGGTCCGTGAGACCCAGTACTTC. It is translated as CASSPMVRETQYF.

The sample holds a few counts of this clonotype. The rearrangement joins TRBV20-1 to TRBJ1-5; unclear D gene. Trimming removed 2 bases from V and 1 base from J, with 9 bases in between. The CDR3 loop spans 14 amino acids. Germline V gene sequence: CDR1 DFQATT, CDR2 SNEGSKA (reference sequence). CDR3 coding DNA: TGCAGTGCTAGAACCGGGTTCAGCAATCAGCCCCAGCATTTT. It codes for CSARTGFSNQPQHF.

This clonotype was found many times. The V call is TRBV5-1, the J call TRBJ1-1; weak D call: TRBD1 (5 bases). The V end was cut by 0 bases, the J end by 7 bases, with 10 bases between. This CDR3 is 13 amino acids long. Germline V gene lookup returns CDR1 SGHRS and CDR2 YFSETQ. The CDR3 DNA follows: TGCGCCAGCAGCTTGGAGGGGCAGGATGAAGCTTTCTTT. Amino acids: CASSLEGQDEAFF.

This clonotype turned up a few times. The rearrangement joins TRBV6-6 to TRBJ1-1; a weak D match, TRBD1 (6 bases). The germline gives CDR1 MNHNY, CDR2 SVGAGI (reference sequence). V lost 2 bases, J lost 6 bases, and 10 bases lay in between. The CDR3 is 13 residues long. CDR3 in DNA: TGTGCCAGCAGTTACGGGGGGCAGGCTGAAGCTTTCTTT. Its protein product is CASSYGGQAEAFF.

This clonotype occurred a few times. The gene calls are TRBV19 and TRBJ2-2; D is perhaps TRBD2 (6 bases). The CDR3 extends over 12 amino acids. The germline V gene has CDR1 LNHDA and CDR2 SQIVND (reference sequence). Trimming took 8 bases from V and 6 from J, leaving 10 bases between them. CDR3 region: CASAWRAGELFF. The DNA for the CDR3 is TGTGCCAGTGCTTGGAGGGCCGGGGAGCTGTTTTTT.

This clonotype was recorded many times. The junction departs from the called germline gene at one end, perhaps through a read error. DNA for the CDR3: TGTGCCACCGGCAGACCGCACACTGAAGCTTTCTTT. Translating gives CATGRPHTEAFF. The genes are TRBV15 and TRBJ1-1, with no clear D. The CDR3 sequence is 12 residues long. Germline V gene data show CDR1 as LNHNV and CDR2 as YYDKDF (reference sequence).

This rearrangement joins TRBV28 to TRBJ1-1; 7 positions agree with TRBD1. CDR1 is MDHEN, CDR2 SYDVKM, per germline. The CDR3 spans 13 residues. V dropped 2 bases and J dropped 10; count of bases not matched to a gene: 7. CDR3 loop: CASSLKGARGAFF. The CDR3 DNA is TGTGCCAGCAGTTTAAAGGGGGCGCGTGGAGCTTTCTTT.

V gene TRBV12-3 or TRBV12-4 combines with J gene TRBJ2-1, with 9 bases matching TRBD2. Trimming took 2 bases from V and 8 from J; bases not matched to a gene: 10. The CDR3 spans 16 residues. In nucleotides, the CDR3 is TGTGCCAGCAGTTTATCCGTAGCGGGAGTTAGCGATGAGCAGTTCTTC. Protein sequence: CASSLSVAGVSDEQFF.

A few counts support this clonotype. V usage is TRBV24-1 and J usage is TRBJ1-4, with D uncertain. Germline-derived CDR1 and CDR2 are KGHDR and SFDVKD. This CDR3 spans 14 amino acids. Between the trimmed V and J ends, which lost 3 bases and 7 bases, there was a span of 11 bases. The CDR3 region has the DNA TGTGCCACCAGTGATCCTGGGAGAGGTGAAAAACTGTTTTTT. This codes for CATSDPGRGEKLFF.

Many counts were recorded for this clonotype. The genes are TRBV4-3 and TRBJ1-2; D not resolved. Germline V gene data show CDR1 as LGHNA and CDR2 as YSLEER. This CDR3 comprises 13 residues. Trimming stripped 0 bases from V and 7 bases from J, with 9 bases between. This CDR3 reads CASSQDPARGYTF. The CDR3 DNA sequence: TGCGCCAGCAGCCAAGACCCAGCTCGTGGCTACACCTTC.